A selection of T cell receptor beta chains follows, all from one sample in a study of blood T cells in healthy people across ages. TCRdb fed the 5' RACE reads into MiXCR, producing one record per CDR3 protein. Among 910,000 or so distinct CDR3 sequences listed, 45% to 60% were seen once. Sequenced input: blood. These TCRs come from a woman aged 60 to 75 in good health. The CDR3 runs from the conserved cysteine through the conserved F or W. Fields, in order: CDR3 length, J gene, D gene, clone size, V gene, CDR3 protein, CDR3 DNA. A D gene is named only where the DNA matches it firmly. Clone size is stated in some rows and not others, as once, few, many or a class when expanded.

13 | TRBJ2-3 | NA | NA | TRBV20-1 | CSAYRLAQYTQYF | TGCAGTGCTTATCGGCTAGCTCAGTATACGCAGTATTTT
14 | TRBJ2-5 | TRBD1 | NA | TRBV12-5 | CASGRGTGEETQYF | TGTGCTAGTGGCCGTGGGACAGGGGAAGAGACCCAGTACTTC
15 | TRBJ2-1 | TRBD2 | many | TRBV20-1 | CSATLLAGGLGEQFF | TGCAGTGCTACCCTACTAGCGGGAGGGTTGGGTGAGCAGTTCTTC
17 | TRBJ2-5 | NA | NA | TRBV3-1 | CASSQEIGAGIARKQYF | TGTGCCAGCAGCCAAGAAATAGGAGCAGGAATAGCTAGGAAGCAGTACTTC
14 | TRBJ2-5 | NA | NA | TRBV7-2 | CASSFVRSRETQYF | TGTGCCAGCAGCTTCGTCAGGTCTCGAGAGACCCAGTACTTC
14 | TRBJ2-3 | NA | NA | TRBV6-5 | CASTGLLSTDTQYF | TGTGCCAGCACGGGACTCCTTTCGACAGATACGCAGTATTTT
15 | TRBJ1-4 | TRBD1 | NA | TRBV20-1 | CSAIPGQGFNEKLFF | TGCAGTGCCATCCCGGGACAGGGTTTTAATGAAAAACTGTTTTTT
16 | TRBJ2-1 | TRBD1 | NA | TRBV24-1 | CATTGSDKGAVNEQFF | TGTGCCACCACCGGATCGGATAAGGGGGCGGTAAATGAGCAGTTCTTC
18 | TRBJ2-2 | TRBD2 | few | TRBV4-3 | CASSLHLRGDVGTGELFF | TGCGCCAGCAGCCTACACCTCCGGGGGGACGTCGGCACCGGGGAGCTGTTTTTT
12 | TRBJ2-3 | NA | NA | TRBV7-2 | CASSFLADTQYF | TGTGCCAGCAGCTTCTTGGCAGATACGCAGTATTTT
15 | TRBJ2-5 | NA | few | TRBV7-2 | CASSSQGWYQETQYF | TGTGCCAGCAGCTCACAGGGTTGGTACCAAGAGACCCAGTACTTC
16 | TRBJ2-2 | NA | NA | TRBV5-1 | CASSLEGVFSSGELFF | TGCGCCAGCAGCTTGGAGGGAGTCTTTTCATCCGGGGAGCTGTTTTTT
16 | TRBJ1-2 | NA | few | TRBV15 | CATSRDMTRSNYGYTF | TGTGCCACCAGCAGAGATATGACCCGTTCTAACTATGGCTACACCTTC
15 | TRBJ2-1 | TRBD2 | NA | TRBV20-1 | CSAPVGGLAANEQFF | TGCAGTGCGCCCGTGGGGGGACTAGCGGCAAATGAGCAGTTCTTC
16 | TRBJ2-5 | TRBD2 | NA | TRBV20-1 | CSAYPRTSGVLKTQYF | TGCAGTGCTTACCCTAGGACTAGCGGGGTGCTCAAGACCCAGTACTTC
12 | TRBJ2-1 | NA | NA | TRBV12-3/TRBV12-4 | CASRRAHNEQFF | TGTGCCAGCAGAAGGGCCCACAATGAGCAGTTCTTC
15 | TRBJ1-3 | TRBD1 | NA | TRBV4-1 | CASSAQRQGGNTIYF | TGCGCCAGCAGCGCACAAAGACAGGGTGGAAACACCATATATTTT
13 | TRBJ2-1 | NA | NA | TRBV7-2 | CASSYALRDEQFF | TGTGCCAGCAGCTATGCCCTGAGGGATGAGCAGTTCTTC
16 | TRBJ2-3 | TRBD1 | NA | TRBV27 | CASSPRTGGVGDTQYF | TGTGCCAGCAGTCCACGGACAGGGGGAGTTGGAGATACGCAGTATTTT
14 | TRBJ2-5 | NA | NA | TRBV28 | CATLPDRNQETQYF | TGTGCCACCCTACCGGACAGAAACCAAGAGACCCAGTACTTC
14 | TRBJ2-7 | TRBD1 | NA | TRBV6-2/TRBV6-3 | CASRPTGTGREQYF | TGTGCCAGCCGACCAACCGGGACAGGGCGAGAGCAGTACTTC
13 | TRBJ1-4 | NA | few | TRBV29-1 | CSVRDGTNEKLFF | TGCAGCGTTCGGGACGGAACTAATGAAAAACTGTTTTTT
17 | TRBJ2-1 | TRBD2 | NA | TRBV4-3 | CASSQDPGLAGNNEQFF | TGCGCCAGCAGCCAAGATCCGGGACTAGCGGGCAACAATGAGCAGTTCTTC
14 | TRBJ2-3 | NA | few | TRBV3-1 | CASSQGSGGGTQYF | TGTGCCAGCAGCCAGGGGAGCGGAGGGGGTACGCAGTATTTT
17 | TRBJ2-5 | TRBD2 | once | TRBV5-1 | CASSLASLAGRQETQYF | TGCGCCAGCAGCTTGGCCAGTCTAGCGGGAAGACAAGAGACCCAGTACTTC
13 | TRBJ1-5 | NA | NA | TRBV12-3/TRBV12-4 | CASSLDSRQPQHF | TGTGCCAGCAGTTTAGACAGTCGGCAGCCCCAGCATTTT
12 | TRBJ2-3 | NA | NA | TRBV30 | CAWSQSTDTQYF | TGTGCCTGGTCGCAGTCCACAGATACGCAGTATTTT
16 | TRBJ2-5 | NA | NA | TRBV21-1 | CASRARISPGKETQYF | TGTGCCAGCAGGGCTAGGATATCGCCAGGGAAAGAGACCCAGTACTTC
16 | TRBJ1-4 | TRBD1 | NA | TRBV29-1 | CSVEDPSGTGGEKLFF | TGCAGCGTTGAAGATCCGTCCGGGACAGGGGGGGAAAAACTGTTTTTT
15 | TRBJ1-4 | TRBD1 | NA | TRBV12-3/TRBV12-4 | CASSQLGQGDEKLFF | TGTGCCAGCAGTCAACTTGGACAGGGGGATGAAAAACTGTTTTTT
15 | TRBJ1-1 | TRBD1 | NA | TRBV12-3/TRBV12-4 | CASGHPDRGNTEAFF | TGTGCCAGCGGACACCCGGACAGGGGGAACACTGAAGCTTTCTTT
12 | TRBJ2-3 | NA | NA | TRBV20-1 | CSARINTDTQYF | TGCAGTGCTCGTATAAACACAGATACGCAGTATTTT
14 | TRBJ2-2 | NA | once | TRBV7-9 | CTFRGSGLTGELFF | TGTACCTTCCGAGGGAGCGGTCTTACCGGGGAGCTGTTTTTT
13 | TRBJ2-7 | TRBD1 | few | TRBV24-1 | CATMGRGFNEQYF | TGTGCCACCATGGGCAGGGGGTTCAACGAGCAGTACTTC
15 | TRBJ1-5 | NA | NA | TRBV20-1 | CSARGDGQHNQPQHF | TGCAGTGCTAGAGGGGACGGGCAGCACAATCAGCCCCAGCATTTT
17 | TRBJ2-7 | NA | NA | TRBV20-1 | CSARGSAGRGIYNEQYF | TGCAGTGCTAGAGGATCGGCGGGACGGGGCATCTACAATGAGCAGTACTTC
11 | TRBJ2-2 | NA | NA | TRBV28 | CASEGSGELFF | TGTGCCAGCGAGGGATCCGGGGAGCTGTTTTTT
13 | TRBJ1-1 | NA | few | TRBV6-1 | CASSEWTETRAFF | TGTGCCAGCAGTGAGTGGACAGAGACAAGGGCTTTCTTT
15 | TRBJ1-5 | NA | NA | TRBV12-3/TRBV12-4 | CASSFFGGSNQPQHF | TGTGCCAGCAGTTTCTTTGGGGGGAGCAATCAGCCCCAGCATTTT
13 | TRBJ2-3 | NA | NA | TRBV25-1 | CASSELDTDTQYF | TGTGCCAGCAGTGAACTAGACACAGATACGCAGTATTTT
15 | TRBJ2-3 | NA | NA | TRBV7-2 | CASSYPTGGTDTQYF | TGTGCCAGCAGCTATCCGACGGGGGGCACAGATACGCAGTATTTT
15 | TRBJ2-2 | NA | NA | TRBV7-3 | CASSEFQRDTGELFF | TGTGCCAGCAGCGAATTCCAGCGGGACACCGGGGAGCTGTTTTTT
16 | TRBJ2-7 | NA | once | TRBV7-2 | CASSPSRRRFNNERYF | TGTGCCAGCAGCCCCAGCCGACGACGGTTTAATAACGAGCGGTACTTC
15 | TRBJ2-1 | TRBD2 | few | TRBV18 | CASSPNTGGTNEQFF | TGTGCCAGCTCACCAAATACGGGAGGGACAAATGAGCAGTTCTTC
13 | TRBJ1-2 | NA | NA | TRBV29-1 | CSVGGGDNYGYTF | TGCAGCGTTGGGGGTGGCGATAACTATGGCTACACCTTC
13 | TRBJ2-1 | TRBD2 | few | TRBV20-1 | CSARATGRAGQFF | TGCAGTGCTAGAGCCACCGGGAGGGCCGGGCAGTTCTTC
16 | TRBJ2-3 | NA | NA | TRBV7-2 | CASSLKGRGGTDTQYF | TGTGCCAGCAGCTTAAAGGGGAGAGGGGGCACAGATACGCAGTATTTT
14 | TRBJ1-2 | NA | NA | TRBV28 | CASSPTGPNYGYTF | TGTGCCAGCAGCCCTACAGGGCCCAACTATGGCTACACCTTC
14 | TRBJ2-3 | NA | NA | TRBV12-3/TRBV12-4 | CASSFIRERDTQYF | TGTGCCAGCAGTTTTATCCGGGAGCGGGATACGCAGTATTTT
14 | TRBJ2-7 | TRBD2 | NA | TRBV6-5 | CASSYGRAGYEQYF | TGTGCCAGCAGTTACGGGAGGGCCGGGTACGAGCAGTACTTC
16 | TRBJ2-3 | NA | few | TRBV4-1 | CASSQAGTAATDTQYF | TGCGCCAGCAGCCAAGCTGGGACCGCCGCAACAGATACGCAGTATTTT
14 | TRBJ2-7 | TRBD1 | few | TRBV7-8 | CASSLRDRGSEQYF | TGTGCCAGCAGCTTAAGGGACAGGGGGAGCGAGCAGTACTTC
14 | TRBJ1-4 | TRBD1 | NA | TRBV28 | CASSGQGRSEKLFF | TGTGCCAGCAGTGGACAGGGTAGAAGTGAAAAACTGTTTTTT
13 | TRBJ2-5 | NA | few | TRBV2 | CASSERGLGTQYF | TGTGCCAGCAGTGAACGGGGCTTGGGGACCCAGTACTTC
13 | TRBJ2-7 | NA | few | TRBV20-1 | CSASKDPGREQYF | TGCAGTGCTAGTAAGGATCCTGGGCGGGAGCAGTACTTC